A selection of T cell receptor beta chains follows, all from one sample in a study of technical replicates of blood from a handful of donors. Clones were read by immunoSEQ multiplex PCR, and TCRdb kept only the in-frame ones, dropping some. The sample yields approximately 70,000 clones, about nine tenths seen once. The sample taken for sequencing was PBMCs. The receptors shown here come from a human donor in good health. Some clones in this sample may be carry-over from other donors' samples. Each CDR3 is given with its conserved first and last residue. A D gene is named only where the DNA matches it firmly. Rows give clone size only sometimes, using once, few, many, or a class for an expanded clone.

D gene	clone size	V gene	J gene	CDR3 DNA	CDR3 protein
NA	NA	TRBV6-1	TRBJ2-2	TGTGCCAGCAGTGACGGGAACACCGGGGAGCTGTTTTTT	CASSDGNTGELFF
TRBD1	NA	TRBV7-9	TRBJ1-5	TGTGCCAGCAGCGGAAGGACAGGGGGTAATCAGCCCCAGCATTTT	CASSGRTGGNQPQHF
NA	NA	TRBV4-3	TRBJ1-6	TGCGCCAGCAGCCAAGACGGCTCCTATAATTCACCCCTCCACTTT	CASSQDGSYNSPLHF
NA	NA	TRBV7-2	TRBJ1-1	TGTGCCAGCAGCTTAGTAAGGGGCGGGGCCCAGGCAGCTTTCTTT	CASSLVRGGAQAAFF
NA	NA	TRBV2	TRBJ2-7	TGTGCCAGCAGTGAGGGGCAGGGGTGGGAGTACGCCTACGAGCAGTACTTC	CASSEGQGWEYAYEQYF
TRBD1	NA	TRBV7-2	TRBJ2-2	TGTGCCAGCAGCTTAGGCACAGGGGGCCGCACCGGGGAGCTGTTTTTT	CASSLGTGGRTGELFF
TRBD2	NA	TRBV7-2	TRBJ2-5	TGTGCCAGCAGCTCTTTTAGCGGGGGGGCGGATCTCAAGACCCAGTACTTC	CASSSFSGGADLKTQYF
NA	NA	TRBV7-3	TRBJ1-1	TGTGCCAGCAGCGTGACAGGTTACACTGAAGCTTTCTTT	CASSVTGYTEAFF
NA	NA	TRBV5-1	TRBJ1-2	TGCGCCAGCAGCATCTCGAGTGGGGCAGGGGGCTACACCTTC	CASSISSGAGGYTF
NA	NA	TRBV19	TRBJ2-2	TGTGCCAGTAGGCCGGAGGCGGGGAACACCGGGGAGCTGTTTTTT	CASRPEAGNTGELFF
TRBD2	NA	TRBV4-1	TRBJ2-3	TGCGCCAGCAGCCAGGGACTAACGGATGAGGATACGCAGTATTTT	CASSQGLTDEDTQYF
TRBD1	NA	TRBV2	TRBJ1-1	TGTGCCAGCACTCGAATGGGGCAGGGGGCCGGTGAAGCTTTCTTT	CASTRMGQGAGEAFF
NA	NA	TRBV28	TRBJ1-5	TGTGCCAGCAGTCCTCATGACAGTTCCAATCAGCCCCAGCATTTT	CASSPHDSSNQPQHF
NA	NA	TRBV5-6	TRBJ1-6	TGTGCCAGCAGCTTAGGGGAGGCTTCACCCCTCCACTTT	CASSLGEASPLHF
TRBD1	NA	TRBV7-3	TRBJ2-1	TGTGCCAGCAGCGCGACAGGGTACCAGGCTTACAATGAGCAGTTCTTC	CASSATGYQAYNEQFF
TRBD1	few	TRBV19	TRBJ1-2	TGTGCCAGTATCCTTACCGGGACAGTCAAAAACTATGGCTACACCTTC	CASILTGTVKNYGYTF
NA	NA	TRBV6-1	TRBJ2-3	TGTGCCAGCAGTGACCTGGGCCCTACGCAGTATTTT	CASSDLGPTQYF
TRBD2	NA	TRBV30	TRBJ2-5	TGTGCCTGGACCGGGACTAGCGGGTTTGTAGCCCAGTACTTC	CAWTGTSGFVAQYF
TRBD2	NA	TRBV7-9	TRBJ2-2	TGTGCCAGCAGCCGGGCGGGGGCGAACACCGGGGAGCTGTTTTTT	CASSRAGANTGELFF
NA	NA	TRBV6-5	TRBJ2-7	TGTGCCGCTGCAGGCTCGGGGAGCTCCTACGAGCAGTACTTC	CAAAGSGSSYEQYF
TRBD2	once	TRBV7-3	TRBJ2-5	TGTGCCAGCAGCCCCTGGGGGGGGGAGGGGACCCAGTACTTC	CASSPWGGEGTQYF
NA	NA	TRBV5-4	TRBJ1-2	TGTGCCAGCAGCTTGGTGGCAGGTAGTGGCTACACCTTC	CASSLVAGSGYTF
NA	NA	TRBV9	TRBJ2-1	TGTGCCAGCAGCGTAGCCGAGGGAGCCCCCTACAATGAGCAGTTCTTC	CASSVAEGAPYNEQFF